The 30 T cell receptor beta chains below come from one sample, sequenced in a study of cytomegalovirus exposure and HLA in healthy donors. The PCR employed 60 Vbeta primers together with 13 Jbeta primers. Sequencing was performed with immunoSEQ multiplex PCR; in TCRdb, only in-frame clones are kept and a portion is missing. The repertoire holds some 180,000 clones, roughly 80% seen once, with more than 1.1% in the top ten. Input material: PBMCs. The origin of the receptors is a girl aged 5 to 17 in good health and CMV-seropositive.

J is TRBJ2-1 and V is TRBV7-3, with 10 bases fitting TRBD1. The CDR3 length is 15 residues. V gave up 2 bases and J gave up 6 bases; unmatched junction bases: 4. Germline lookup yields CDR1 SGHTA and CDR2 FQGTGA. For the CDR3, the DNA is TGTGCCAGCAGCTTAGCAAGGACAGGGGGCAATGAGCAGTTCTTC. This gives the protein CASSLARTGGNEQFF.

The count of this clone is one. The gene calls are TRBV6-5 and TRBJ2-5; no firm D call. With 3 bases removed from V and 7 bases from J, the gap between germline ends came to 12 bases. The CDR3 is made up of 13 amino acids. Germline assignment: CDR1 MNHEY and CDR2 SVGAGI. CDR3 coding DNA: TGTGCCAGCAGTTATCTACCAACGGGGACCCAGTACTTC. Translated: CASSYLPTGTQYF.

This clone was detected only a few times. The V call is TRBV27, the J call TRBJ2-7, with 11 bases identical to TRBD2. The CDR3 sequence is 16 residues long. The V gene end was trimmed by 6 bases and the J gene end by 1 base; junction bases not matched to a gene: 8. Germline V gene lookup returns CDR1 MNHEY and CDR2 SMNVEV (reference sequence). This CDR3 is CASRTSGVGLSYEQYF. Here the CDR3 DNA reads TGTGCCAGCAGGACTAGCGGGGTGGGGTTATCCTACGAGCAGTACTTC.

The V and J genes are TRBV5-4 and TRBJ2-4, with D unresolved. CDR1 and CDR2 (germline): SGHNT, YYREEE (reference sequence). This CDR3 comprises 16 residues. V lost 3 bases and J lost 2, with 15 bases in between. The CDR3 loop is CASSSGQMRTKNIQYF. DNA of the CDR3: TGTGCCAGCAGCTCAGGTCAGATGAGAACCAAAAACATTCAGTACTTC.

The genes are TRBV30 and TRBJ2-1; TRBD2 matches at 12 bases. Germline V gene lookup returns CDR1 GTSNPN and CDR2 SVGIG (reference sequence). This CDR3 has 18 residues. Trimming cost V 0 bases and J 0 bases; bases outside gene matches: 6. CDR3: CAWSVRGLAGFSYNEQFF. CDR3 DNA: TGTGCCTGGAGTGTACGGGGACTAGCGGGCTTCTCCTACAATGAGCAGTTCTTC.

This clone turned up a few times. V usage is TRBV5-5 and J usage is TRBJ2-7; a weak D match, TRBD2 (5 bases). The CDR3 sequence is 14 residues long. Germline CDR1 SGHKS, CDR2 YYEKEE (reference sequence). With 4 bases removed from V and 1 base from J, the gap between germline ends came to 12 bases. The CDR3 sequence is CASSQTSGSYEQYF. The CDR3 DNA sequence: TGTGCCAGCAGCCAGACGAGCGGATCCTACGAGCAGTACTTC. The variable domain in full, completed from reference TRBV5-5 and TRBJ2-7, reads DAGVTQSPTHLIKTRGQQVTLRCSPISGHKSVSWYQQVLGQGPQFIFQYYEKEERGRGNFPDRFSARQFPNYSSELNVNALLLGDSALYLCASSQTSGSYEQYFGPGTRLTVT.

This chain links TRBV5-6 with TRBJ2-3; maybe TRBD1 (6 bases). This CDR3 is 13 amino acids long. The germline V gene has CDR1 SGHDT and CDR2 YYEEEE. With 5 bases removed from V and 4 bases from J, the gap between germline ends came to 11 bases. In DNA, the CDR3 is TGTGCCAGCAGACGTCAGGGGCCAGATACGCAGTATTTT. Its translation: CASRRQGPDTQYF.

V and J are TRBV7-2 and TRBJ2-7, with TRBD1 identical over 11 bases. The CDR3 covers 15 residues. V dropped 4 bases and J dropped 2; count of bases not matched to a gene: 4. Germline V gives CDR1 SGHTA, CDR2 FQGNSA. CDR3 in amino acids: CASSSGQGGPYEQYF. The CDR3, as DNA: TGTGCCAGCAGCTCGGGACAGGGGGGCCCCTACGAGCAGTACTTC. Filled out from reference TRBV7-2 and TRBJ2-7, the complete variable domain reads GAGVSQSPSNKVTEKGKDVELRCDPISGHTALYWYRQSLGQGLEFLIYFQGNSAPDKSGLPSDRFSAERTGGSVSTLTIQRTQQEDSAVYLCASSSGQGGPYEQYFGPGTRLTVT.

The V call is TRBV4-1, the J call TRBJ1-2; D uncertain. Germline CDR1 reads MGHRA; CDR2 reads YSYEKL. V dropped 2 bases and J dropped 6 bases, with 10 bases sitting between them. This CDR3 has 13 residues. The DNA for the CDR3 is TGCGCCAGCAGCCAACTAGAGGTCCATGGCTACACCTTC. It codes for CASSQLEVHGYTF.

The chain couples TRBV5-1 to TRBJ2-7; 7 bases are shared with TRBD1. Germline-derived CDR1 and CDR2 are SGHRS and YFSETQ. The CDR3 runs to 15 residues. V lost 4 bases, J lost 2 bases, and 9 bases stayed unmatched. This CDR3 reads CASSPLPGQTYEQYF. The CDR3 region has the DNA TGCGCCAGCAGCCCCCTGCCGGGACAGACCTACGAGCAGTACTTC.

This clone was counted a few times. The chain recombines TRBV4-1 with TRBJ1-4; D might be TRBD1 (5 bases). Looked up from germline, CDR1 is MGHRA and CDR2 is YSYEKL. V shed 2 bases and J shed 0 bases, with 10 bases lying between them. This CDR3 is 16 amino acids long. The CDR3 reads CASSQIRQTTNEKLFF. CDR3 coding DNA: TGCGCCAGCAGCCAAATCCGACAGACAACTAATGAAAAACTGTTTTTT.

V gene TRBV30 combines with J gene TRBJ2-7, with TRBD1 matching 8 bases. From germline, CDR1 is GTSNPN and CDR2 SVGIG (reference sequence). V lost 4 bases and J lost 0; bases outside the gene matches: 8. The CDR3 consists of 15 residues. The CDR3 region is CAWTPGQGRSYEQYF. The CDR3 DNA sequence: TGTGCCTGGACTCCCGGACAGGGACGCTCCTACGAGCAGTACTTC.

This rearrangement joins TRBV10-1 to TRBJ2-7; 11 bases agree with TRBD2. The CDR3 consists of 15 residues. Germline V gene lookup returns CDR1 WNHNN and CDR2 SYGVQD (reference sequence). V lost 4 bases and J lost 5; bases outside the gene matches: 7. The CDR3 region is CASSALLAGANEQYF. The CDR3, as DNA: TGCGCCAGCAGTGCCCTACTAGCGGGAGCAAACGAGCAGTACTTC.

This clone was detected only a few times. The chain has TRBV2 and TRBJ2-7; 7 bases match TRBD2. Trimming cost V 7 bases and J 4 bases; bases outside gene matches: 4. Germline V CDR1 and CDR2: SNHLY, FYNNEI. The CDR3 length is 12 residues. The CDR3 sequence: CASKREAYEQYF. The CDR3 DNA reads TGTGCCAGCAAGCGGGAAGCGTACGAGCAGTACTTC. The variable domain in full, with the rest retrieved from reference TRBV2 and TRBJ2-7, is EPEVTQTPSHQVTQMGQEVILRCVPISNHLYFYWYRQILGQKVEFLVSFYNNEISEKSEIFDDQFSVERPDGSNFTLKIRSTKLEDSAMYFCASKREAYEQYFGPGTRLTVT.

V gene TRBV5-4 combines with J gene TRBJ2-7; 9 nucleotides line up with TRBD2. CDR1 and CDR2 from the germline V gene are SGHNT and YYREEE (reference sequence). The V segment lost 0 bases and the J segment 1 base; nucleotides outside the gene matches: 2. This CDR3 has 15 amino acids. CDR3 residues: CASSLDLAGSYEQYF. The CDR3 nucleotides read TGTGCCAGCAGCTTGGACCTAGCGGGATCCTACGAGCAGTACTTC.

CDR3 sequence (DNA): TGTGCCACCAGCAGAGGCCGGGGGGAGTCCTACGAGCAGTACTTC. This sequence encodes CATSRGRGESYEQYF. This rearrangement joins TRBV15 to TRBJ2-7, with TRBD2 matching over 7 bases. The CDR3 runs 15 residues. Germline trimming cut 1 base from V and 1 base from J; bases unmatched to any gene: 4. Germline CDR1 is LNHNV and CDR2 is YYDKDF (reference sequence).

In its sample, this clone was seen many times. The chain couples TRBV25-1 to TRBJ2-1; 11 nucleotides agree with TRBD2. J gave up 3 bases and V 4 bases, and 5 bases lay outside the gene matches. Germline V gene lookup returns CDR1 MGHDK and CDR2 SYGVNS. This CDR3 comprises 16 residues. CDR3 loop: CASSAKLAGVYNEQFF. The CDR3 bases are TGTGCCAGCAGTGCCAAACTAGCGGGGGTCTACAATGAGCAGTTCTTC.

This clone was detected only a few times. The chain recombines TRBV11-2 with TRBJ2-5, with D hard to call. The V gene lost 4 bases and the J gene lost 3 bases, with 3 bases spanning the gap. CDR3 length equals 11 residues. In germline, CDR1 is SGHAT, CDR2 FQNNGV. In nucleotides, the CDR3 is TGTGCCAGCAGCTCCGAAGAGACCCAGTACTTC. Its translation is CASSSEETQYF. Based on the CDR3 plus reference TRBV11-2 and TRBJ2-5, the full variable domain is EAGVAQSPRYKIIEKRQSVAFWCNPISGHATLYWYQQILGQGPKLLIQFQNNGVVDDSQLPKDRFSAERLKGVDSTLKIQPAKLEDSAVYLCASSSEETQYFGPGTRLLVL.

This sequence joins TRBV19 and TRBJ1-5, with 7 nucleotides matching TRBD1. V shed 7 bases and J 8 bases; nucleotides not matched to a gene: 8. Germline CDR1 reads LNHDA; CDR2 reads SQIVND (reference sequence). The CDR3 is 13 amino acids. CDR3 residues: CASTVTGTKPQHF. CDR3 DNA: TGTGCCAGTACTGTGACAGGGACCAAGCCCCAGCATTTT.

The V call is TRBV18, the J call TRBJ2-5, with D possibly TRBD2 on 6 matching bases. The V gene's germline CDR1 is KGHSH and CDR2 LQKENI. CDR3 length equals 13 residues. V was cut by 5 bases and J by 3 bases, with 10 bases left in between. Here the CDR3 DNA reads TGTGCCAGCTCAGGGGACTCAGAAGAGACCCAGTACTTC. Amino acid sequence: CASSGDSEETQYF.

V and J are TRBV6-5 and TRBJ1-2; 8 positions agree with TRBD1. Germline V gives CDR1 MNHEY, CDR2 SVGAGI. The CDR3 totals 15 residues. The V gene end was trimmed by 6 bases and the J gene end by 3 bases; junction bases not matched to a gene: 9. This CDR3 is CASSPQGGPDYGYTF. As DNA, the CDR3 is TGTGCCAGCAGCCCACAGGGGGGTCCGGACTATGGCTACACCTTC.

This clone was counted between two and nine times. The chain carries TRBV6-1 and TRBJ2-5; the match to TRBD2 covers 8 bases. Germline CDR1 and CDR2: MNHNS and SASEGT. Trimming cost V 2 bases and J 5 bases; bases outside gene matches: 7. This CDR3 spans 15 amino acids. For the CDR3, the DNA is TGTGCCAGCAGTGAACATGGCGGGAGGATTGAGACCCAGTACTTC. Amino acids: CASSEHGGRIETQYF.

The CDR3 loop is CASSYSPGGETQYF. DNA of the CDR3: TGTGCCAGCAGTTACTCGCCCGGCGGAGAGACCCAGTACTTC. The chain is built from TRBV6-5 and TRBJ2-5; D gene uncertain. This CDR3 has 14 residues. The ends were cut back, 0 bases at V and 4 bases at J, with 9 bases in the middle. Per the germline V gene, CDR1 is MNHEY and CDR2 is SVGAGI.

V and J are TRBV7-9 and TRBJ2-5; possibly TRBD2 for D (7 bases). The CDR3 contains 16 residues. CDR1 and CDR2 from the germline V gene are SEHNR and FQNEAQ (reference sequence). With 1 base removed from V and 1 base from J, the gap between germline ends came to 13 bases. The CDR3 DNA sequence: TGTGCCAGCAGCTTAGACTTCGGGGGGCTCCAAGAGACCCAGTACTTC. It specifies CASSLDFGGLQETQYF. Combining the CDR3 with reference TRBV7-9 and TRBJ2-5 gives the whole variable domain DTGVSQNPRHKITKRGQNVTFRCDPISEHNRLYWYRQTLGQGPEFLTYFQNEAQLEKSRLLSDRFSAERPKGSFSTLEIQRTEQGDSAMYLCASSLDFGGLQETQYFGPGTRLLVL.

This chain joins TRBV6-5 and TRBJ2-7; 7 nucleotides agree with TRBD2. Germline trimming cut 0 bases from V and 4 bases from J; bases unmatched to any gene: 6. Germline V gene sequence: CDR1 MNHEY, CDR2 SVGAGI. This CDR3 has 15 residues. The DNA for the CDR3 is TGTGCCAGCAGTTACTCGAGTCTAGCGGCGTACGAGCAGTACTTC. As protein: CASSYSSLAAYEQYF.

The chain couples TRBV11-1 to TRBJ2-1, with 8 bases matching TRBD2. V gave up 5 bases and J gave up 0 bases; unmatched junction bases: 3. The CDR3 is 15 residues long. CDR1 is SGHAT and CDR2 is FQDESV in the germline V gene (reference sequence). CDR3 bases: TGTGCCAGCAGCCCCGGGACTAGCTCCTACAATGAGCAGTTCTTC. This encodes CASSPGTSSYNEQFF.

The chain recombines TRBV2 with TRBJ1-2; TRBD1 aligns across 9 bases. Unmatched junction bases numbered 6, after V lost 6 bases and J lost 4 bases. The length of the CDR3 is 14 residues. Per germline, CDR1 SNHLY and CDR2 FYNNEI. CDR3 amino acids: CASSRTGAGYGYTF. CDR3 coding DNA: TGTGCCAGCAGCCGGACAGGGGCAGGCTATGGCTACACCTTC.

The V call is TRBV5-1, the J call TRBJ2-7; 10 bases agree with TRBD2. The CDR3 is 15 amino acids. V lost 5 bases and J lost 0; bases outside the gene matches: 5. The germline V gene has CDR1 SGHRS and CDR2 YFSETQ. The CDR3 DNA sequence: TGCGCCAGCAGGCTAGCGGGGGCCTCCTCCTACGAGCAGTACTTC. Protein product: CASRLAGASSYEQYF.

V is TRBV27 and J is TRBJ1-1; D unresolved. There are 15 residues in the CDR3. Germline V gene lookup returns CDR1 MNHEY and CDR2 SMNVEV (reference sequence). V was pared by 0 bases and J by 1 base, with 9 bases between. The CDR3 nucleotides read TGTGCCAGCAGTTTATCGCGGGGAGGGAACACTGAAGCTTTCTTT. This codes for CASSLSRGGNTEAFF.

The chain recombines TRBV7-9 with TRBJ2-1; 12 positions match TRBD2. V lost 5 bases to trimming and J lost 4 bases; unmatched junction nucleotides: 6. CDR1 and CDR2 from the germline V gene are SEHNR and FQNEAQ (reference sequence). This CDR3 region has 16 residues. CDR3 loop: CASSPTSGSLYNEQFF. The CDR3 region has the DNA TGTGCCAGCAGCCCGACTAGCGGGAGTCTATACAATGAGCAGTTCTTC.